This record looks at one T cell receptor (beta chain) sequence and its context. The antigen is not known. A multiplex PCR was run with 60 Vbeta primers and 13 Jbeta primers. The table came from immunoSEQ multiplex PCR; TCRdb's copy has only in-frame clones and leaves some out. The repertoire consists of 150,000 to 200,000 clones, with less than 80% occurring once and the leading ten covering approximately 0.69%. This record comes from a study of cytomegalovirus exposure and HLA in healthy donors. Study observations and caveats: Several of the most significant clusters appeared linked to common viral pathogens, based on a later analysis.

V shed 1 base and J shed 10 bases, with 34 bases lying between them. The CDR3 loop spans 21 amino acids. The V gene's germline CDR1 is MDHEN and CDR2 SYDVKM. The source of this sequence is a woman aged 40-49 years in good health and CMV-seronegative. V and J are TRBV28 and TRBJ1-4; D is possibly TRBD1 (6 bases). Sequenced material: PBMCs. Written as DNA, the CDR3 is TGTGCCAGCAGTTTATCCCGACAGGCACCTTTCTCCGCGGTTGGCTTGGGAAAACTGTTTTTT. Translating it yields CASSLSRQAPFSAVGLGKLFF. Complete variable domain (other parts from reference TRBV28 and TRBJ1-4): DVKVTQSSRYLVKRTGEKVFLECVQDMDHENMFWYRQDPGLGLRLIYFSYDVKMKEKGDIPEGYSVSREKKERFSLILESASTNQTSMYLCASSLSRQAPFSAVGLGKLFFGSGTQLSVL.